Following are 31 T cell receptor beta chains from one sample sequenced in a study of cytotoxic CD8 clonotypes in ibrutinib-treated CLL. This table comes from immunoSEQ multiplex PCR, and its TCRdb copy is limited to in-frame clones, with some not included. This table has 250,000 to 350,000 clones, more than 70% appearing once. Here the sequenced sample was PBMCs, taken at disease progression, from a patient treated with ibrutinib. These receptors were collected from a human donor with chronic lymphocytic leukemia.

The chain recombines TRBV6-1 with TRBJ1-4; TRBD1 might be the D (6 bases). The V end was cut by 6 bases, the J end by 7 bases, with 15 bases between. Germline V lookup: CDR1 MNHNS, CDR2 SASEGT. This CDR3 has 14 residues. CDR3 amino acids: CASSGGGLSEKLFF. The CDR3, as DNA: TGTGCCAGCAGCGGCGGGGGGCTGAGTGAAAAACTGTTTTTT.

This sequence joins TRBV6-5 and TRBJ2-1; TRBD2 aligns across 8 bases. Germline V lookup: CDR1 MNHEY, CDR2 SVGAGI. The CDR3 has 14 residues. V lost 6 bases, J lost 3 bases, and 4 bases stayed unmatched. The CDR3 nucleotides are TGTGCCAGCAGGGAAAGCGGGGGCTACAATGAGCAGTTCTTC. This translates into CASRESGGYNEQFF.

The rearrangement links TRBV5-6 to TRBJ2-7; the match to TRBD1 covers 10 bases. The CDR3 loop spans 16 amino acids. CDR1 is SGHDT and CDR2 is YYEEEE in the germline V gene. V lost 4 bases and J lost 3; bases outside the gene matches: 10. Written as DNA, the CDR3 is TGTGCCAGCAGCCGGCCGGGACAGGGGACCTTCTACGAGCAGTACTTC. Amino acid sequence: CASSRPGQGTFYEQYF. Full variable domain (rest looked up from reference TRBV5-6 and TRBJ2-7): DAGVTQSPTHLIKTRGQQVTLRCSPKSGHDTVSWYQQALGQGPQFIFQYYEEEERQRGNFPDRFSGHQFPNYSSELNVNALLLGDSALYLCASSRPGQGTFYEQYFGPGTRLTVT.

The rearrangement links TRBV5-1 to TRBJ2-5; the match to TRBD1 covers 7 bases. Germline V gene data show CDR1 as SGHRS and CDR2 as YFSETQ. The CDR3 runs to 14 residues. Trimming removed 0 bases from V and 5 bases from J; junction bases left unmatched: 4. CDR3 protein: CASSLGDSWETQYF. The CDR3 DNA is TGCGCCAGCAGCTTGGGGGACAGCTGGGAGACCCAGTACTTC.

This chain joins TRBV6-6 and TRBJ2-4; 7 nucleotides match TRBD1. The CDR3 sequence is 15 residues long. Germline values: CDR1 MNHNY, CDR2 SVGAGI (reference sequence). The J segment lost 0 bases and the V segment lost 4 bases, leaving 3 bases of the junction unmatched. CDR3 sequence: CASSFGQVAKNIQYF. In DNA form, the CDR3 reads TGTGCCAGCAGTTTCGGACAGGTAGCCAAAAACATTCAGTACTTC.

The genes are TRBV28 and TRBJ1-1; D is undetermined. The CDR3 consists of 12 residues. In germline, CDR1 is MDHEN, CDR2 SYDVKM. The V end lost 2 bases, the J end lost 3 bases, and 4 bases lay between the germline ends. The CDR3 spells CASSLQHTEAFF. The CDR3 DNA sequence: TGTGCCAGCAGTTTACAGCACACTGAAGCTTTCTTT. Based on the CDR3 plus reference TRBV28 and TRBJ1-1, the full variable domain is DVKVTQSSRYLVKRTGEKVFLECVQDMDHENMFWYRQDPGLGLRLIYFSYDVKMKEKGDIPEGYSVSREKKERFSLILESASTNQTSMYLCASSLQHTEAFFGQGTRLTVV.

Turning to this clone: One junction end does not reproduce the germline sequence, and a read error may be involved. The chain has TRBV28 and TRBJ2-2; D unclear. In germline, CDR1 is MDHEN, CDR2 SYDVKM. The CDR3 length is 14 residues. The DNA for the CDR3 is TGTGCCAGCAATTTACCAGGAAACACCGGGGAGCTGTTTTTT. This encodes CASNLPGNTGELFF.

V and J are TRBV18 and TRBJ2-1; 8 nucleotides agree with TRBD1. The V segment lost 0 bases and the J segment 0 bases; nucleotides outside the gene matches: 7. The CDR3 is made up of 18 amino acids. Looked up from germline, CDR1 is KGHSH and CDR2 is LQKENI. The CDR3 sequence is CASSPPTGAPSSYNEQFF. DNA of the CDR3: TGTGCCAGCTCACCACCGACAGGGGCCCCAAGCTCCTACAATGAGCAGTTCTTC.

This clone was observed once. The chain joins TRBV7-2 to TRBJ1-2; 10 bases align to TRBD1. CDR1 is SGHTA, CDR2 FQGNSA, per germline. The J segment lost 8 bases and the V segment lost 4 bases, leaving 16 bases of the junction unmatched. This CDR3 comprises 17 residues. The CDR3 sequence is CASSSGQGIGFLAGYTF. The CDR3, as DNA: TGTGCCAGCAGCTCGGGACAGGGGATAGGCTTTCTAGCGGGCTACACCTTC.

V usage is TRBV13 and J usage is TRBJ1-2; 7 bases map to TRBD1. Germline values: CDR1 PRHDT, CDR2 FYEKMQ (reference sequence). CDR3 length equals 14 residues. The V segment lost 5 bases and the J segment 4 bases; nucleotides outside the gene matches: 7. CDR3 in amino acids: CASSPGTDGYGYTF. CDR3 bases: TGTGCCAGCAGCCCCGGGACAGACGGCTATGGCTACACCTTC.

CDR3 nucleotides: TGTGCCAGCAGTTTATCGTACTTCATGAACACTGAAGCTTTCTTT. Its translation: CASSLSYFMNTEAFF. The V and J genes are TRBV27 and TRBJ1-1, with D unresolved. Germline values: CDR1 MNHEY, CDR2 SMNVEV (reference sequence). Between the trimmed V and J ends, which lost 0 bases and 0 bases, there was a span of 8 bases. CDR3 length: 15 residues.

J is TRBJ1-5 and V is TRBV2, with TRBD1 as a possible D gene (6 bases). Germline loops: CDR1 SNHLY, CDR2 FYNNEI. The CDR3 has 14 residues. V gave up 3 bases and J gave up 6 bases, with 12 bases separating them. The CDR3 DNA reads TGTGCCAGCAGTGATTGGGCAGGGGTTCAGCCCCAGCATTTT. Encoded protein: CASSDWAGVQPQHF. Full variable domain (missing parts from reference TRBV2 and TRBJ1-5): EPEVTQTPSHQVTQMGQEVILRCVPISNHLYFYWYRQILGQKVEFLVSFYNNEISEKSEIFDDQFSVERPDGSNFTLKIRSTKLEDSAMYFCASSDWAGVQPQHFGDGTRLSIL.

The chain recombines TRBV5-4 with TRBJ2-1; D not certain. The CDR3 has 12 residues. Germline CDR1 and CDR2: SGHNT and YYREEE (reference sequence). Trimming took 3 bases from V and 12 from J, leaving 13 bases between them. Here the CDR3 DNA reads TGTGCCAGCAGCTCGGACCTTTACCCGCAGTTCTTC. Protein product: CASSSDLYPQFF.

The V and J genes are TRBV9 and TRBJ2-2; D is perhaps TRBD2 (5 bases). From germline, CDR1 is SGDLS and CDR2 YYNGEE. The CDR3 covers 13 residues. Trimming cost V 9 bases and J 1 base, with 10 bases left between them. The CDR3 reads CATGGVNTGELFF. DNA of the CDR3: TGTGCCACTGGAGGCGTGAACACCGGGGAGCTGTTTTTT.

The V and J genes are TRBV19 and TRBJ2-7; perhaps D is TRBD1 or TRBD2 (6 bases each). Trimming removed 10 bases at V and 3 bases at J, with 19 bases between. The germline gives CDR1 LNHDA, CDR2 SQIVND (reference sequence). There are 14 residues in the CDR3. The CDR3 loop is CATAGHRSSYEQYF. The CDR3 DNA is TGTGCCACCGCGGGACACCGATCAAGCTACGAGCAGTACTTC.

The chain has TRBV7-9 and TRBJ2-3; unclear D gene. The CDR3 spans 15 residues. Germline CDR1 and CDR2: SEHNR and FQNEAQ (reference sequence). Trimming took off 3 bases at V and 2 bases at J, with 12 bases between the two ends. This chain's CDR3 is CASSFRLGNTDTQYF. The CDR3 DNA sequence: TGTGCCAGCAGCTTCCGACTGGGCAACACAGATACGCAGTATTTT.

The chain is built from TRBV6-6 and TRBJ2-1, with 8 bases aligning to TRBD2. J gave up 8 bases and V 6 bases, and 3 bases lay outside the gene matches. The CDR3 loop spans 12 amino acids. Germline-derived CDR1 and CDR2 are MNHNY and SVGAGI (reference sequence). The DNA of the CDR3 is TGTGCCAGCAGCGGACTAGCCGATGAGCAGTTCTTC. Amino acids: CASSGLADEQFF.

This clone was seen just once. The J gene is TRBJ2-3, the V gene TRBV4-2; 15 positions match TRBD2. Per germline, CDR1 LGHNA and CDR2 YNFKEQ. The V gene end was trimmed by 0 bases and the J gene end by 0 bases; junction bases not matched to a gene: 13. This CDR3 is 22 amino acids long. CDR3 residues: CASSQDPTRGLAGGTSTDTQYF. DNA for the CDR3: TGTGCCAGCAGCCAAGATCCCACGCGGGGACTAGCGGGGGGCACTAGCACAGATACGCAGTATTTT.

V and J are TRBV6-4 and TRBJ2-2; TRBD1 is a possible D gene (6 bases). With 2 bases removed from V and 6 bases from J, the gap between germline ends came to 16 bases. The germline CDR1 and CDR2 sequences are MRHNA and SNTAGT. The CDR3 contains 16 residues. CDR3 bases: TGTGCCAGCAGTGACGGGGGCAGGCCCGTCCCCGGGGAGCTGTTTTTT. Its translation: CASSDGGRPVPGELFF.

The chain employs TRBV5-4 and TRBJ2-7; either TRBD1 or TRBD2 may fit D (5 bases each). Trimming took 5 bases from V and 0 from J, leaving 15 bases between them. This CDR3 contains 15 residues. CDR1 is SGHNT, CDR2 YYREEE, per germline (reference sequence). The CDR3 nucleotides are TGTGCCAGCAGTTCGAAGGGGAGCCCCTCCTACGAGCAGTACTTC. Protein: CASSSKGSPSYEQYF.

The rearrangement links TRBV6-5 to TRBJ2-7; TRBD1 agrees at 7 bases. Germline lookup yields CDR1 MNHEY and CDR2 SVGAGI. The V gene end was trimmed by 11 bases and the J gene end by 2 bases; junction bases not matched to a gene: 6. The CDR3 runs 12 residues. The CDR3 DNA reads as TGTGCCGCGACCGGGACAGCCTACGAGCAGTACTTC. Protein product: CAATGTAYEQYF.

This clone was observed a single time. The chain employs TRBV10-3 and TRBJ1-5, with D perhaps TRBD1 (5 bases). Germline lookup yields CDR1 ENHRY and CDR2 SYGVKD. This CDR3 is built from 14 residues. V was trimmed by 2 bases and J by 0 bases, leaving 5 bases between them. The CDR3 here is CAISERGSNQPQHF. The CDR3 DNA reads as TGTGCCATCAGTGAGAGGGGTAGCAATCAGCCCCAGCATTTT.

There are a few counts of this clone. This sequence joins TRBV15 and TRBJ1-1; D gene uncertain. The germline gives CDR1 LNHNV, CDR2 YYDKDF (reference sequence). The CDR3 spans 15 residues. Trimming removed 3 bases from V and 3 bases from J, with 14 bases in between. CDR3 sequence: CATSRGMIGDTEAFF. CDR3 coding DNA: TGTGCCACCAGCAGGGGTATGATTGGGGACACTGAAGCTTTCTTT.

V is TRBV7-3 and J is TRBJ2-2; D unclear. The CDR3 is 14 amino acids. V dropped 2 bases and J dropped 3 bases, with 7 bases sitting between them. Germline V gene data show CDR1 as SGHTA and CDR2 as FQGTGA. The CDR3 nucleotides are TGTGCCAGCAGCTTAGACGGGTACACCGGGGAGCTGTTTTTT. Residues: CASSLDGYTGELFF.

V is TRBV6-1 and J is TRBJ1-2; 7 bases are shared with TRBD1. This CDR3 comprises 15 residues. CDR1 is MNHNS, CDR2 SASEGT, per germline. V dropped 3 bases and J dropped 5; count of bases not matched to a gene: 9. The CDR3 here is CASSDWTGPSYGYTF. The CDR3 nucleotides read TGTGCCAGCAGTGACTGGACAGGCCCGTCATATGGCTACACCTTC.

This clone was seen a few times. J is TRBJ1-2 and V is TRBV6-1, with a possible D match to TRBD1 (6 bases). The CDR3 loop spans 16 amino acids. Trimming took 1 base from V and 1 from J, leaving 13 bases between them. Germline V CDR1 and CDR2: MNHNS, SASEGT. CDR3 sequence: CASSEVRTVNNYGYTF. The DNA for the CDR3 is TGTGCCAGCAGTGAAGTAAGGACAGTTAATAACTATGGCTACACCTTC.

This clone has only one observation. The rearrangement links TRBV2 to TRBJ2-7; 7 nucleotides line up with TRBD1. The CDR3 has 12 amino acids. Germline V gives CDR1 SNHLY, CDR2 FYNNEI. Trimming took 7 bases from V and 7 from J; bases not matched to a gene: 7. CDR3 sequence reads: CASIGQVGEQYF. CDR3 coding DNA: TGTGCCAGCATAGGACAGGTAGGAGAGCAGTACTTC.

The rearrangement joins TRBV5-5 to TRBJ2-1; D possibly corresponds to TRBD1 (6 bases). The V gene's germline CDR1 is SGHKS and CDR2 YYEKEE (reference sequence). Deletions cut 1 base from V and 4 bases from J, with 12 bases between. CDR3 length equals 15 residues. CDR3 nucleotides: TGTGCCAGCAGCTTGCGGCAGGGGCCTTACAATGAGCAGTTCTTC. This codes for CASSLRQGPYNEQFF.

CDR3 bases: TGTGCCAGCAGCGTAGAGGACAGGGAGTATAGCAATCAGCCCCAGCATTTT. This encodes CASSVEDREYSNQPQHF. V and J are TRBV9 and TRBJ1-5, with TRBD1 matching over 8 bases. Germline V gene lookup returns CDR1 SGDLS and CDR2 YYNGEE. This CDR3 is 17 amino acids long. The trim removed 0 bases at V and 0 bases at J, leaving 5 bases unmatched.

This chain connects TRBV2 to TRBJ1-1, with D perhaps TRBD1 (5 bases). The CDR3 contains 11 residues. V lost 9 bases to trimming and J lost 4 bases, with 9 bases between them. Per the germline V gene, CDR1 is SNHLY and CDR2 is FYNNEI. DNA for the CDR3: TGTGCCAGGGACGGGGGCACTGAAGCTTTCTTT. This translates into CARDGGTEAFF.

The V gene is TRBV28, the J gene TRBJ1-3, with no clear D. The V end was cut by 3 bases, the J end by 0 bases, with 15 bases between. The CDR3 extends over 17 amino acids. Germline lookup yields CDR1 MDHEN and CDR2 SYDVKM. CDR3 region: CASSFSGPWSSGNTIYF. CDR3 nucleotide sequence: TGTGCCAGCAGTTTTTCAGGACCCTGGAGCTCTGGAAACACCATATATTTT.